This TCR beta chain is from a study of blood T cell repertoires in COVID-19 (dated by TCRdb to the early 2020s). A note on the overall study: For ImmuneRACE Cohort 3, a participant was defined as recovered based on two consecutive negative NP/OP PCR tests, clearance by a healthcare professional, or resolution of symptoms. Where available, HLA class I and class II types were obtained from metadata supplied by the sample provider rather than from assay-based typing. Collaborator samples came from the United States, Italy and Spain and covered acute and convalescent phases of COVID-19. The dataset comprised deeply sampled blood TCRbeta repertoires from subjects exposed to, actively infected with, or recovered from COVID-19. Sample metadata almost always included a de-identified subject ID, COVID-19 status, age in years and sex. The material from the prospective study consisted of cDNA or gDNA derived from T cells, B-cell-depleted T cells, or PBMCs. The repertoires were released in a freely available public database intended as a resource for research on the immune response to SARS-CoV-2. Samples were obtained from the ongoing ImmuneRACE study (first 160 participants) and from over 1,000 subjects provided by 6 global collaborators.

Participants in the prospective study were aged 18 to 89 years, lived in under 30 United States geographic areas, and enrolled through a virtual design. To assign participants to cohorts, the prospective study relied on clinical history that participants themselves reported in a screening survey and a study questionnaire. In the prospective study, whole blood, serum and a nasopharyngeal or oropharyngeal swab were collected from each participant by mobile phlebotomists. Prospective study participants could optionally give additional blood draws and questionnaires over an approximately two-month period. Before DNA extraction, prospective study blood samples were shipped either frozen or at room temperature. Concerning this clone itself: Its antigen remains undetermined. Per-base qualities were not stored, and no clone one base away is much larger.

General study outcomes and caveats: Clinical and demographic metadata were provided uncurated, with the amount varying by source and participant.

V and J are truncated by 2 bases and 8 bases respectively, leaving an intervening sequence of 16 bases. The CDR3 runs 16 amino acids, cysteine and phenylalanine included. Only the CDR3 DNA stays, 48 bases, in frame from base 1. Via the germline V gene (reference sequence), CDR1 is MNHNY and CDR2 SVGAGI. The immunoSEQ Assay, a bias-controlled multiplex PCR, was used to amplify TCRbeta CDR3 regions from genomic DNA. For the original study's pipeline: Nucleated cell counts per sample were estimated from amplification of reference gene primers within the assay. To quantify the absolute abundance of each unique TCRbeta CDR3 rearrangement, sequence reads were collapsed and filtered. For each sample, productive Simpson clonality was calculated as the square root of Simpson's diversity index across productive rearrangements. The table was pulled from immuneACCESS by TCRdb, which kept in-frame rearrangements only. Such tables lose some clones; where checked, under half of the loss comes from unresolved V genes, and the rest has no known cause. The V and J calls and clone size come from that table; D and trimming were worked out from the DNA. In all, the sample holds around 360,000 clones, and 80% to 90% of those were seen once. Clones ranked in the top ten supply about 1.9% of the sample.

The chain was built from TRBV6-6 and TRBJ1-6, and the D gene may be TRBD1, 6 bases matching. The sequenced sample consisted of PBMCs or T cells enriched from blood (not recorded which). The clonotype comes from a man aged 35 to 55 in a cohort exposed to, infected with or recovered from COVID-19 (not recorded which). The CDR3 region: CASSYGNRVTDSPLHF. The nucleotide sequence reads TGTGCCAGCAGTTACGGGAACAGGGTCACAGATTCACCCCTCCACTTT.